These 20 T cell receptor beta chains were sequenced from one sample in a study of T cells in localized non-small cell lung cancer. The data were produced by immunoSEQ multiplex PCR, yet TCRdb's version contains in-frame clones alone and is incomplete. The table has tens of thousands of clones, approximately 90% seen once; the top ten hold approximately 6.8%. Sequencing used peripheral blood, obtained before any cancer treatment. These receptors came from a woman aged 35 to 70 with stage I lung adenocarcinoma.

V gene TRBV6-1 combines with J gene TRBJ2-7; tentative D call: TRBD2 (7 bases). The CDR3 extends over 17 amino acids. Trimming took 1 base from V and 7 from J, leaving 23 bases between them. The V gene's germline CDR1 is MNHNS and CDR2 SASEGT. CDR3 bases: TGTGCCAGCAGTGAAGAGGGAGGTCGGGGGGCGCCCCCTGAGCAGTACTTC. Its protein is CASSEEGGRGAPPEQYF.

In nucleotides, the CDR3 is TGTGCCATCAGGTCGGGGGGTTCGAACGAGCAGTTCTTC. This encodes CAIRSGGSNEQFF. The chain couples TRBV10-3 to TRBJ2-1; 7 positions match TRBD2. V gave up 6 bases and J gave up 10 bases; unmatched junction bases: 9. The CDR3 sequence is 13 residues long. CDR1 is ENHRY, CDR2 SYGVKD, per germline.

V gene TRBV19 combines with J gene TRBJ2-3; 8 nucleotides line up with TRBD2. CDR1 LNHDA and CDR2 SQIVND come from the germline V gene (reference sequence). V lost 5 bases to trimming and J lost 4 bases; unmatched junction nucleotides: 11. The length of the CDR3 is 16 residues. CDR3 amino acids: CASSLLRSGGADTQYF. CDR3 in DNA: TGTGCCAGTAGTCTTCTCCGAAGCGGGGGAGCAGATACGCAGTATTTT.

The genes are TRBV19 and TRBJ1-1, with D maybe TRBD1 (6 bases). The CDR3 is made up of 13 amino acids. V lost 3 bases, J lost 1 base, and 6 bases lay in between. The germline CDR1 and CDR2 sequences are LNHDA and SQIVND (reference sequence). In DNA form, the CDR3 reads TGTGCCAGTAGTATGGACAGGAACACTGAAGCTTTCTTT. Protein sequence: CASSMDRNTEAFF.

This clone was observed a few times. The CDR3 nucleotides read TGTGCCAGCAGTTTTGGCGGAATAGGGGGGCCTAACTATGGCTACACCTTC. The encoded protein is CASSFGGIGGPNYGYTF. The chain uses TRBV28 and TRBJ1-2, with D tentatively TRBD1 (6 bases). The CDR3 covers 17 residues. V lost 3 bases and J 0 bases, leaving 17 bases between the germline ends. Germline V gene data show CDR1 as MDHEN and CDR2 as SYDVKM.

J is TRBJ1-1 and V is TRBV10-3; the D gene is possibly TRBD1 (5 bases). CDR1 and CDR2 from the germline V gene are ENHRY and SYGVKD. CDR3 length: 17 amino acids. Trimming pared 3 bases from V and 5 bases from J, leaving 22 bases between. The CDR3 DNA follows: TGTGCCATCAGTGATCGCGGGGCAGGGAGAAGGGGAACTGAAGCTTTCTTT. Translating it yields CAISDRGAGRRGTEAFF.

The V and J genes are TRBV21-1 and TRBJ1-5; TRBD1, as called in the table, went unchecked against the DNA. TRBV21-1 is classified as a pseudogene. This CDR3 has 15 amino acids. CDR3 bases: TGTGCCAGCAGTTCCGGGACAGATTTTAATCAGCCCCAGCATTTT. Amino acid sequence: CASSSGTDFNQPQHF.

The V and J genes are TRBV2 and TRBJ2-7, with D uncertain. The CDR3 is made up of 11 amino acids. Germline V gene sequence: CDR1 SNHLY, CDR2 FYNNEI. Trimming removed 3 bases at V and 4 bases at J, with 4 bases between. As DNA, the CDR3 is TGTGCCAGCAGTGATTCGTACGAGCAGTACTTC. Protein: CASSDSYEQYF. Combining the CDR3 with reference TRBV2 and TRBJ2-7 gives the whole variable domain EPEVTQTPSHQVTQMGQEVILRCVPISNHLYFYWYRQILGQKVEFLVSFYNNEISEKSEIFDDQFSVERPDGSNFTLKIRSTKLEDSAMYFCASSDSYEQYFGPGTRLTVT.

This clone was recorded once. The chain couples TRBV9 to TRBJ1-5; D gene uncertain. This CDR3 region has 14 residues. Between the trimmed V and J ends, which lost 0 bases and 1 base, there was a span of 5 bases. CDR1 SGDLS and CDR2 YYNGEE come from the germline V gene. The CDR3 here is CASSVGISNQPQHF. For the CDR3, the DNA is TGTGCCAGCAGCGTAGGGATAAGCAATCAGCCCCAGCATTTT.

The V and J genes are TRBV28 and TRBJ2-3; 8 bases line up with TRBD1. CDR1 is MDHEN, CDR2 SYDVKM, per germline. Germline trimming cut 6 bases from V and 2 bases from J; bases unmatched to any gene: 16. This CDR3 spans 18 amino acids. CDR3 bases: TGTGCCAGCAGAGAAGATGGACAGGGTTTTTGGGACACAGATACGCAGTATTTT. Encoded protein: CASREDGQGFWDTDTQYF.

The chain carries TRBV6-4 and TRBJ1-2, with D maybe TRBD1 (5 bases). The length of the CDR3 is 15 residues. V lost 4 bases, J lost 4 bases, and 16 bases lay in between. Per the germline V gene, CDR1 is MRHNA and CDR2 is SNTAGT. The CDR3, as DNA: TGTGCCAGCAGTGCCTCCCCCGAGGGGAGCTATGGCTACACCTTC. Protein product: CASSASPEGSYGYTF.

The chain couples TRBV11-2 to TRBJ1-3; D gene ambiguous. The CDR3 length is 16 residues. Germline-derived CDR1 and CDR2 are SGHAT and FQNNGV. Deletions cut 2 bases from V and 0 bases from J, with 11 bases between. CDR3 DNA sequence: TGTGCCAGCAGCTTACTCTCAGGCCTCTCTGGAAACACCATATATTTT. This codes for CASSLLSGLSGNTIYF.

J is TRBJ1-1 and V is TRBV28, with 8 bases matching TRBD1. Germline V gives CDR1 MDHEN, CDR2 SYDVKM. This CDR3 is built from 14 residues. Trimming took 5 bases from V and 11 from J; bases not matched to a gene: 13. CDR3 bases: TGTGCCAGCAGTCCCAGTCAACTCAGGGGGCACGCTTTCTTT. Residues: CASSPSQLRGHAFF.

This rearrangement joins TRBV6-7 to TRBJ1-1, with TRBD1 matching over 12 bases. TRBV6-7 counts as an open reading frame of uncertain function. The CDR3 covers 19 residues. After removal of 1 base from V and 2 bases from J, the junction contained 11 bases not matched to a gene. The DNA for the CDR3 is TGTGCCAGCAGTTACTGGGCCGGGACAGGGGGCGCAGGTAACACTGAAGCTTTCTTT. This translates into CASSYWAGTGGAGNTEAFF.

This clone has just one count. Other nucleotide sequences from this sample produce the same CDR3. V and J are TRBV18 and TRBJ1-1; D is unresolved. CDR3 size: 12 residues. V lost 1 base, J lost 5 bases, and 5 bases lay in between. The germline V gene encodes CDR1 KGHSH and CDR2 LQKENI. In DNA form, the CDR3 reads TGTGCCAGCTCACCACTTGGTACTGAAGCTTTCTTT. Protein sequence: CASSPLGTEAFF.

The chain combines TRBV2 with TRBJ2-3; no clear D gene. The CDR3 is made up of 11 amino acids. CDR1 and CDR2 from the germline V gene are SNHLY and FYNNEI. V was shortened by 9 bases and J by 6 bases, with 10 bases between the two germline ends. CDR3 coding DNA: TGTGCCAGAGGAGCAGTGGATACGCAGTATTTT. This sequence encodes CARGAVDTQYF.

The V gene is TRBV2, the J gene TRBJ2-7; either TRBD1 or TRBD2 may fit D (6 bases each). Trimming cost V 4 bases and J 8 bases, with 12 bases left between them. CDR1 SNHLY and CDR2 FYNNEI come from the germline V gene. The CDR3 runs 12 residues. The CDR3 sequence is CASSGPGDKQYF. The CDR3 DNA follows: TGTGCCAGCAGTGGCCCGGGGGACAAGCAGTACTTC. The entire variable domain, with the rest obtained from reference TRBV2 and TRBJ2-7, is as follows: EPEVTQTPSHQVTQMGQEVILRCVPISNHLYFYWYRQILGQKVEFLVSFYNNEISEKSEIFDDQFSVERPDGSNFTLKIRSTKLEDSAMYFCASSGPGDKQYFGPGTRLTVT.

CDR3 residues: CASSQIYRGPNVLTF. The DNA for the CDR3 is TGCGCCAGCAGCCAAATTTATCGGGGACCCAACGTCCTGACTTTC. This sequence joins TRBV4-3 and TRBJ2-6; the D gene could be TRBD1 or TRBD2 (5 bases each). The CDR3 is made up of 15 amino acids. In germline, CDR1 is LGHNA, CDR2 YSLEER. V lost 2 bases, J lost 8 bases, and 13 bases lay in between.

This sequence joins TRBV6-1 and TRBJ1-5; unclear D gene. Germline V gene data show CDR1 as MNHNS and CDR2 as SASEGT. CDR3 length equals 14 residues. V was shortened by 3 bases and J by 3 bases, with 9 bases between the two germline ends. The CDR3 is CASSDTRSNQPQHF. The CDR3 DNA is TGTGCCAGCAGTGATACCAGGTCCAATCAGCCCCAGCATTTT.

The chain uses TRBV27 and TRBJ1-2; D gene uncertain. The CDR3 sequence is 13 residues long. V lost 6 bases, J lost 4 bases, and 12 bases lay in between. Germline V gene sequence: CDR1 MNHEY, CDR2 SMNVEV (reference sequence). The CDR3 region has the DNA TGTGCCAGCAGCGCTACAGTCCTCTATGGCTACACCTTC. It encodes CASSATVLYGYTF.